This T cell receptor beta chain was recovered during a study of blood T cell repertoires in COVID-19. The CDR3 has 11 residues. Trimming shortened V by 8 bases and J by 8 bases, and 12 bases separated the two germline ends. Per germline, CDR1 LNHDA and CDR2 SQIVND (reference sequence). Assay used: immunoSEQ multiplex PCR; TCRdb lists only in-frame clones, some missing. Here the sample spans over 150,000 clones, 75% to 90% being singletons. Sequencing input: peripheral blood. V is TRBV19 and J is TRBJ1-1; D may be TRBD1 (6 bases). This TCR came from a woman aged 40 to 55 with COVID-19, enrolled during active disease. The CDR3 reads CASGAGTEAFF. For the CDR3, the DNA is TGTGCCAGTGGTGCCGGGACAGAAGCTTTCTTT. The full variable domain, with the rest looked up from reference TRBV19 and TRBJ1-1, is DGGITQSPKYLFRKEGQNVTLSCEQNLNHDAMYWYRQDPGQGLRLIYYSQIVNDFQKGDIAEGYSVSREKKESFPLTVTSAQKNPTAFYLCASGAGTEAFFGQGTRLTVV.